The text below deals with one TCR beta chain. What it binds is not known. A read error may account for a junction end that differs from germline. The same CDR3 arises from other DNA sequences in this sample as well. Sorted-subset replicate PCR reactions were performed with approximately 190 ng DNA, corresponding to tens of thousands of T cell genomes. Profiled with immunoSEQ multiplex PCR; TCRdb holds only in-frame clones, not every one. This sample has more than 550,000 clones, with 92% found just once. The data originate from a study of shared clonotypes between healthy human individuals. Points from the study as a whole: In contrast to clonotypes shared by all four donors, non-shared clonotypes had lower generation probabilities. Depth of sequencing was expected to influence donor clonotype sharing.

CD45RO-negative CD8 cells positively selected for CCR7 made up the naive population, which excluded terminally differentiated effector memory CD45RA+ cells. Every one of the donors was a Caucasian adult that lived in Nashville, Tennessee. CDR3 length: 11 residues. The germline gives CDR1 SGHAT, CDR2 FQNNGV. The V call is TRBV11-2, the J call TRBJ2-1; D unclear. The clonotype comes from a young man in good health. Input material: naive CD8+ T cells sorted from blood. DNA for the CDR3: TGTGCCAGCAGCTCCAACAATGAGCAGTTCTTC. Amino acid sequence: CASSSNNEQFF.